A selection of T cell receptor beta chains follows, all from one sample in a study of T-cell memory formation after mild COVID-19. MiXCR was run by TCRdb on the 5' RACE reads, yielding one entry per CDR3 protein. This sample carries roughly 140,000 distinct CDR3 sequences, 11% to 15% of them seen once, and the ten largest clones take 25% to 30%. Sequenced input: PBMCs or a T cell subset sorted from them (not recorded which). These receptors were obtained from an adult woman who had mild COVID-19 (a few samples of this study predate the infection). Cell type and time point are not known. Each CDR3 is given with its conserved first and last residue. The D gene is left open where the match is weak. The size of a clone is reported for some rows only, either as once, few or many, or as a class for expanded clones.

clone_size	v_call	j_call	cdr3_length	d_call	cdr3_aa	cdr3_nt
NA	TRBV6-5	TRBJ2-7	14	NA	CASSYEGYGDEQYF	TGTGCCAGCAGTTACGAAGGGTATGGCGACGAGCAGTACTTC
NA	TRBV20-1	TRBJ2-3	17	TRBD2	CSAREPSGGAGTDTQYF	TGCAGTGCTAGAGAGCCTAGCGGGGGGGCAGGCACAGATACGCAGTATTTT
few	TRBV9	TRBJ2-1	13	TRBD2	CASSGGLINEQFF	TGTGCCAGCAGCGGGGGACTAATAAATGAGCAGTTCTTC
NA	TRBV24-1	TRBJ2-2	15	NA	CATSDLAPGTGELFF	TGTGCCACCAGTGATTTGGCCCCTGGGACCGGGGAGCTGTTTTTT
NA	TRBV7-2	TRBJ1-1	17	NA	CASSLEPLTDLNTEAFF	TGTGCCAGCAGCTTAGAACCCCTGACAGACTTGAACACTGAAGCTTTCTTT
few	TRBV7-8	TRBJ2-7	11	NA	CASSPHHEQYF	TGTGCCAGCAGCCCGCATCACGAGCAGTACTTC
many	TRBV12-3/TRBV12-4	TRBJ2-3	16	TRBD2	CASSFLAGGPADTQYF	TGTGCCAGCAGTTTTTTGGCGGGAGGGCCGGCAGATACGCAGTATTTT
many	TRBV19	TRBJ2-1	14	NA	CASSMGGDYNEQFF	TGTGCCAGTAGTATGGGCGGGGACTACAATGAGCAGTTCTTC
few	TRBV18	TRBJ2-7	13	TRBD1	CASSGETGYEQYF	TGTGCCAGCTCGGGGGAGACAGGGTACGAGCAGTACTTC
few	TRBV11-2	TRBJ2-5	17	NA	CASSGFRNPPSQETQYF	TGTGCCAGCAGCGGTTTTAGGAATCCACCGAGCCAAGAGACCCAGTACTTC
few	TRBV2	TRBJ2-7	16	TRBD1	CASSEGGQGISGEQYF	TGTGCCAGCAGTGAAGGGGGACAGGGGATCAGCGGCGAGCAGTACTTC
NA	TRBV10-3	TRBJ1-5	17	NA	CAISEGRRQGLNQPQHF	TGTGCCATCAGTGAAGGGAGGAGGCAGGGGCTGAATCAGCCCCAGCATTTT